Following are 2 T cell receptor beta chains from one sample sequenced in a study of T cell responses to AZD1222 COVID-19 vaccine. Using immunoSEQ multiplex PCR, the repertoire was profiled, and TCRdb retains in-frame clones only, with some absent. Of about 180,000 clones in the sample, roughly 91% were seen once. Here the sequenced sample was peripheral blood, taken 28 days after the second AZD1222 dose. The receptors were gathered from an adult who received the AZD1222 COVID-19 vaccine.

This clone appeared once. The V and J genes are TRBV7-3 and TRBJ2-1; TRBD2 aligns across 7 bases. In germline, CDR1 is SGHTA, CDR2 FQGTGA. The CDR3 has 14 amino acids. V was clipped by 1 base and J by 6 bases; unmatched bases: 3. CDR3 sequence reads: CASSLSGSTNEQFF. Written as DNA, the CDR3 is TGTGCCAGCAGCTTAAGCGGGAGCACCAATGAGCAGTTCTTC.

The chain carries TRBV19 and TRBJ1-4; D is possibly TRBD1 (6 bases). Germline V CDR1 and CDR2: LNHDA, SQIVND (reference sequence). This CDR3 has 14 residues. V was shortened by 4 bases and J by 4 bases, with 10 bases between the two germline ends. The CDR3 region has the DNA TGTGCCAGTAGTACAGGGGCCGATAATGAAAAACTGTTTTTT. Translated, it gives CASSTGADNEKLFF.